A single sample is the source of the 26 T cell receptor beta chains below, sequenced in a study of control samples from healthy donors and cancer patients. Method: immunoSEQ multiplex PCR; TCRdb's copy keeps in-frame clones and lacks some. The repertoire consists of roughly 76,000 clones, with 94% occurring once and the leading ten covering roughly 5%. What was sequenced was blood. Receptors were obtained from a woman in her late teens or twenties in good health.

The genes are TRBV21-1 and TRBJ1-1. TRBV21-1 represents a pseudogene. The CDR3 runs to 16 residues. CDR3 residues: CASSDTMYFWRTEAFF. In nucleotides, the CDR3 is TGTGCCAGCAGCGATACAATGTATTTTTGGCGTACTGAAGCTTTCTTT.

The chain employs TRBV25-1 and TRBJ1-6, with 7 bases lining up with TRBD1. The germline V gene encodes CDR1 MGHDK and CDR2 SYGVNS. The length of the CDR3 is 15 residues. J lost 5 bases, V lost 4 bases, and 5 bases had no gene match. The CDR3 loop is CASSGYRGNNSPLHF. The CDR3 DNA reads TGTGCCAGCAGTGGCTACAGGGGAAATAATTCACCCCTCCACTTT.

J is TRBJ1-4 and V is TRBV12-3 or TRBV12-4, with D unresolved. CDR3 size: 13 residues. Trimming pared 5 bases from V and 8 bases from J, leaving 12 bases between. In DNA form, the CDR3 reads TGTGCCAGCAGTGGGTCAGTAAACGAAAAACTGTTTTTT. Amino acids: CASSGSVNEKLFF.

V and J are TRBV19 and TRBJ1-2; 8 nucleotides match TRBD1. Losses at the gene ends were 11 bases for V and 3 bases for J; bases not matched to a gene: 5. CDR3 length: 12 residues. Germline-derived CDR1 and CDR2 are LNHDA and SQIVND (reference sequence). In DNA form, the CDR3 reads TGTGCCGGGACAGGCCCTCACTATGGCTACACCTTC. It is translated as CAGTGPHYGYTF. Full variable domain (missing parts from reference TRBV19 and TRBJ1-2): DGGITQSPKYLFRKEGQNVTLSCEQNLNHDAMYWYRQDPGQGLRLIYYSQIVNDFQKGDIAEGYSVSREKKESFPLTVTSAQKNPTAFYLCAGTGPHYGYTFGSGTRLTVV.

J is TRBJ2-7 and V is TRBV5-6; weak D call: TRBD1 (5 bases). This CDR3 is built from 15 residues. Germline CDR1 SGHDT, CDR2 YYEEEE. V lost 0 bases and J lost 4, with 14 bases in between. CDR3 in DNA: TGTGCCAGCAGCTTGGGACCTCAGGGTAGTTACGAGCAGTACTTC. Translation: CASSLGPQGSYEQYF. Full variable domain (missing parts from reference TRBV5-6 and TRBJ2-7): DAGVTQSPTHLIKTRGQQVTLRCSPKSGHDTVSWYQQALGQGPQFIFQYYEEEERQRGNFPDRFSGHQFPNYSSELNVNALLLGDSALYLCASSLGPQGSYEQYFGPGTRLTVT.

CDR3 residues: CASSVSPLQGPAEQYF. The DNA of the CDR3 is TGTGCCAGCAGCGTCTCGCCCTTACAGGGTCCCGCCGAGCAGTACTTC. This chain connects TRBV7-6 to TRBJ2-7, with D possibly matching TRBD1 (6 bases). This CDR3 is built from 16 residues. V was shortened by 5 bases and J by 6 bases, with 23 bases between the two germline ends. Per germline, CDR1 SGHVS and CDR2 FNYEAQ.

The chain carries TRBV4-3 and TRBJ1-4; no clear D. Trimming took off 0 bases at V and 7 bases at J, with 12 bases between the two ends. The CDR3 extends over 15 amino acids. Germline CDR1 and CDR2: LGHNA and YSLEER. CDR3 region: CASSQEGLEGEKLFF. CDR3 nucleotides: TGCGCCAGCAGCCAAGAAGGTTTGGAGGGTGAAAAACTGTTTTTT.

The chain combines TRBV7-2 with TRBJ1-5; 7 nucleotides align to TRBD1. The CDR3 contains 15 residues. Trimming at V came to 5 bases and at J to 4 bases, leaving 8 bases not matched to a gene. CDR1 and CDR2 from the germline V gene are SGHTA and FQGNSA. The chain's CDR3 is CASSVGGQPNQPQHF. As DNA, the CDR3 is TGTGCCAGCAGCGTTGGGGGACAGCCTAATCAGCCCCAGCATTTT.

The chain couples TRBV28 to TRBJ1-1; 10 nucleotides agree with TRBD1. The length of the CDR3 is 14 residues. The V gene's germline CDR1 is MDHEN and CDR2 SYDVKM. With 5 bases clipped from V and 5 bases from J, the junction kept 5 bases outside the gene matches. The CDR3 coding sequence is TGTGCCAGCAGTCCGCGGGGACAGGGGACTGAAGCTTTCTTT. It translates to CASSPRGQGTEAFF.

CDR3 DNA sequence: TGCGCCAGCAGCCAACAAGACAGGGCCCCTGAAGCTTTCTTT. It is translated as CASSQQDRAPEAFF. The gene calls are TRBV4-1 and TRBJ1-1, with TRBD1 identical over 7 bases. Germline CDR1 is MGHRA and CDR2 is YSYEKL. The ends lost 2 bases at V and 6 bases at J; junction bases unmatched: 6. This CDR3 is 14 amino acids long.

The V and J genes are TRBV5-1 and TRBJ1-1; 9 bases map to TRBD1. Looked up from germline, CDR1 is SGHRS and CDR2 is YFSETQ. J lost 4 bases, V lost 2 bases, and 9 bases had no gene match. The CDR3 length is 16 residues. The CDR3 nucleotides are TGCGCCAGCAGCTTAGGACAGGGGAGTGGGGGCACTGAAGCTTTCTTT. It encodes CASSLGQGSGGTEAFF.

The V and J genes are TRBV5-6 and TRBJ2-7; D call uncertain. Germline V gene sequence: CDR1 SGHDT, CDR2 YYEEEE. The CDR3 is made up of 14 amino acids. Trimming took 3 bases from V and 9 from J, leaving 19 bases between them. CDR3 coding DNA: TGTGCCAGCAGCTCGCGAACGATGACCTCCGGGCAGTACTTC. It is translated as CASSSRTMTSGQYF. The entire variable domain, with the rest obtained from reference TRBV5-6 and TRBJ2-7, is as follows: DAGVTQSPTHLIKTRGQQVTLRCSPKSGHDTVSWYQQALGQGPQFIFQYYEEEERQRGNFPDRFSGHQFPNYSSELNVNALLLGDSALYLCASSSRTMTSGQYFGPGTRLTVT.

The chain recombines TRBV10-1 with TRBJ1-1; D gene uncertain. This CDR3 spans 11 amino acids. Germline CDR1 is WNHNN and CDR2 is SYGVQD (reference sequence). The ends were cut back, 5 bases at V and 4 bases at J, with 5 bases in the middle. The CDR3 DNA is TGCGCCAGCAGTTCCGCCACTGAAGCTTTCTTT. Translating gives CASSSATEAFF.

The rearrangement joins TRBV11-3 to TRBJ2-1; 12 bases agree with TRBD2. CDR3 length: 21 residues. Trimming removed 0 bases from V and 4 bases from J; junction bases left unmatched: 16. CDR1 and CDR2 from the germline V gene are SGHNT and YENEEA. The CDR3 loop reads CASSLDSWRLAGVRRYNEQFF. Written as DNA, the CDR3 is TGTGCCAGCAGCTTAGATAGCTGGAGACTAGCGGGGGTTCGTAGGTACAATGAGCAGTTCTTC.

The J gene is TRBJ2-2, the V gene TRBV5-5; D might be TRBD1 or TRBD2, each matching 6 bases. With 1 base removed from V and 7 bases from J, the gap between germline ends came to 20 bases. There are 17 residues in the CDR3. Looked up from germline, CDR1 is SGHKS and CDR2 is YYEKEE (reference sequence). The CDR3 reads CASSLSSLSGGGGELFF. The DNA of the CDR3 is TGTGCCAGCAGCTTGTCCTCCCTAAGTGGAGGGGGCGGGGAGCTGTTTTTT.

The chain recombines TRBV29-1 with TRBJ2-7, with D tentatively TRBD2 (6 bases). The CDR3 loop spans 14 amino acids. Germline CDR1 SQVTM, CDR2 ANQGSEA. V lost 1 base and J lost 4, with 14 bases in between. CDR3 in DNA: TGCAGCGTTGAAGCGGGGGACCGGGGGTACGAGCAGTACTTC. Translation: CSVEAGDRGYEQYF.

The V call is TRBV25-1, the J call TRBJ2-3; D may be TRBD1 or TRBD2 (5 bases each). CDR1 and CDR2 from the germline V gene are MGHDK and SYGVNS. V lost 4 bases to trimming and J lost 2 bases, with 22 bases between them. This CDR3 contains 18 residues. In DNA form, the CDR3 reads TGTGCCAGCAGTGTAGAGGGGACGGAACTCTCACTCACAGATACGCAGTATTTT. As protein: CASSVEGTELSLTDTQYF.

The sample holds a few counts of this clone. The V and J genes are TRBV11-2 and TRBJ1-3, with D possibly TRBD1 on 5 matching bases. V lost 1 base to trimming and J lost 4 bases, with 5 bases between them. The CDR3 totals 13 residues. Looked up from germline, CDR1 is SGHAT and CDR2 is FQNNGV. Here the CDR3 DNA reads TGTGCCAGCAGCTTAGCAGGGGGAAACACCATATATTTT. Its protein product is CASSLAGGNTIYF.

V is TRBV28 and J is TRBJ1-5; 8 nucleotides line up with TRBD1. Germline V gene lookup returns CDR1 MDHEN and CDR2 SYDVKM. J lost 2 bases, V lost 5 bases, and 2 bases had no gene match. CDR3 size: 14 residues. CDR3 coding DNA: TGTGCCAGCAGTAAGGGACAGGGCAATCAGCCCCAGCATTTT. It specifies CASSKGQGNQPQHF.

The chain has TRBV11-2 and TRBJ2-2; TRBD2 aligns across 10 bases. This CDR3 has 16 amino acids. V lost 3 bases, J lost 6 bases, and 7 bases stayed unmatched. CDR1 is SGHAT, CDR2 FQNNGV, per germline. CDR3 residues: CASSFGVGLAAGELFF. The CDR3 DNA sequence: TGTGCCAGCAGCTTTGGTGTAGGACTAGCGGCCGGGGAGCTGTTTTTT.

The chain carries TRBV28 and TRBJ2-1; a weak D match, TRBD2 (7 bases). This CDR3 has 16 residues. V lost 6 bases to trimming and J lost 7 bases, with 22 bases between them. From germline, CDR1 is MDHEN and CDR2 SYDVKM. CDR3 coding DNA: TGTGCCAGCAGCAATGGACTAGGGGGGAGGGGTAATGAGCAGTTCTTC. This gives the protein CASSNGLGGRGNEQFF.

The V gene is TRBV6-2 or TRBV6-3, the J gene TRBJ2-1; maybe TRBD2 (6 bases). Germline CDR1 reads MNHEY; CDR2 reads SVGEGT. The CDR3 loop spans 12 amino acids. V was shortened by 2 bases and J by 7 bases, with 6 bases between the two germline ends. Here the CDR3 reads CASSYGGNEQFF. The CDR3 coding sequence is TGTGCCAGCAGTTACGGGGGGAATGAGCAGTTCTTC.

J is TRBJ1-1 and V is TRBV28, with D maybe TRBD1 (5 bases). CDR1 is MDHEN and CDR2 is SYDVKM in the germline V gene. Trimming cost V 3 bases and J 4 bases, with 15 bases left between them. The CDR3 consists of 15 residues. In nucleotides, the CDR3 is TGTGCCAGCAGTTTGGGGTTTCAGGGAGGCACTGAAGCTTTCTTT. It translates to CASSLGFQGGTEAFF.

The DNA for the CDR3 is TGTGCCAGCAGCAACCCCGAGAGGGGGCCTGGGGCAGATACGCAGTATTTT. Translating it yields CASSNPERGPGADTQYF. The chain links TRBV7-9 to TRBJ2-3; TRBD1 aligns across 7 bases. This CDR3 spans 17 amino acids. The germline V gene encodes CDR1 SEHNR and CDR2 FQNEAQ (reference sequence). The J segment lost 4 bases and the V segment lost 5 bases, leaving 15 bases of the junction unmatched.

This chain joins TRBV5-1 and TRBJ2-1, with 10 bases matching TRBD2. V lost 3 bases and J lost 2; bases outside the gene matches: 2. This CDR3 spans 15 amino acids. CDR1 is SGHRS and CDR2 is YFSETQ in the germline V gene. The CDR3 DNA follows: TGCGCCAGCAGCTCTGGGACTAGCGCCTACAATGAGCAGTTCTTC. Translating it yields CASSSGTSAYNEQFF. Full variable domain (rest looked up from reference TRBV5-1 and TRBJ2-1): KAGVTQTPRYLIKTRGQQVTLSCSPISGHRSVSWYQQTPGQGLQFLFEYFSETQRNKGNFPGRFSGRQFSNSRSEMNVSTLELGDSALYLCASSSGTSAYNEQFFGPGTRLTVL.

This rearrangement joins TRBV19 to TRBJ1-5; 10 nucleotides align to TRBD1. The germline gives CDR1 LNHDA, CDR2 SQIVND (reference sequence). V lost 6 bases and J lost 3; bases outside the gene matches: 5. CDR3 size: 15 residues. Here the CDR3 reads CASSRRQGANQPQHF. The DNA for the CDR3 is TGTGCCAGTAGCCGAAGACAGGGGGCCAATCAGCCCCAGCATTTT.